There are many counts of the clone carrying this TCR beta chain. Its antigen is unidentified. The CDR3 has 11 amino acids. Trimming removed 5 bases from V and 4 bases from J, with 6 bases in between. Looked up from germline, CDR1 is SGHVS and CDR2 is FQNEAQ. Through a sample-barcoded 5' primer and a J-beta primer mix, a second PCR was run for 7 to 11 cycles. TCRdb re-called the 5' RACE reads with MiXCR, one entry per CDR3 protein. The sample carries 730,000 or so distinct CDR3 sequences, about 43% recorded once. This record belongs to a study of blood T cells in healthy people across ages. All donors came from Russia, were Caucasian and healthy, and spanned ages about 6 to 100. General observations from the study: Naive T cell percentage by flow cytometry tracked strongly with beta diversity.

This TCR came from a man older than 75 in good health. The source material was blood. The chain couples TRBV7-8 to TRBJ2-7; D gene ambiguous. This CDR3 is CASSPEYEQYF. In DNA form, the CDR3 reads TGTGCCAGCAGCCCAGAGTACGAGCAGTACTTC.